This passage covers 6 T cell receptor beta chains from one sample sequenced in a study of blood T cell repertoires in COVID-19. Profiled with immunoSEQ multiplex PCR; TCRdb holds only in-frame clones, not every one. In the table there are more than 300,000 clones, about 92% of which are singletons. The sequenced sample consisted of PBMCs or T cells enriched from blood (not recorded which). The source of these receptors is a woman under 40 who had recovered from COVID-19.

The chain employs TRBV7-2 and TRBJ1-1, with D hard to call. CDR3 length: 13 amino acids. Germline V gene data show CDR1 as SGHTA and CDR2 as FQGNSA. Between the trimmed V and J ends, which lost 3 bases and 1 base, there was a span of 6 bases. CDR3 sequence (DNA): TGTGCCAGCAGCTTTAACACGAACACTGAAGCTTTCTTT. It specifies CASSFNTNTEAFF.

The chain is built from TRBV15 and TRBJ2-1; D uncertain. Trimming shortened V by 0 bases and J by 8 bases, and 5 bases separated the two germline ends. The CDR3 sequence is 12 residues long. Germline lookup yields CDR1 LNHNV and CDR2 YYDKDF (reference sequence). The CDR3 here is CATSRDRYEQFF. The CDR3 DNA reads TGTGCCACCAGCAGAGACAGGTATGAGCAGTTCTTC. Using reference TRBV15 and TRBJ2-1 for the parts outside the CDR3, the full variable domain is DAMVIQNPRYQVTQFGKPVTLSCSQTLNHNVMYWYQQKSSQAPKLLFHYYDKDFNNEADTPDNFQSRRPNTSFCFLDIRSPGLGDTAMYLCATSRDRYEQFFGPGTRLTVL.

The rearrangement links TRBV6-2 or TRBV6-3 to TRBJ1-1; 7 positions agree with TRBD1. Germline V gene lookup returns CDR1 MNHEY and CDR2 SVGEGT. This CDR3 region has 17 residues. J lost 0 bases, V lost 5 bases, and 12 bases had no gene match. This chain's CDR3 is CASSRDRVVFMNTEAFF. In nucleotides, the CDR3 is TGTGCCAGCAGTAGAGACAGGGTGGTATTCATGAACACTGAAGCTTTCTTT.

About this clone itself: This sample also contains other DNA sequences that code for the same CDR3. CDR3 DNA sequence: TGTGCCAGCAGCGTTGGGGCAGGGGGGAATCAGCCCCAGCATTTT. Protein product: CASSVGAGGNQPQHF. This chain links TRBV9 with TRBJ1-5; 7 bases are a match to TRBD1. The CDR3 length is 15 residues. The V and J ends lost 2 bases and 4 bases, in that order; junction bases with no gene match: 6. From germline, CDR1 is SGDLS and CDR2 YYNGEE.

J is TRBJ1-5 and V is TRBV9, with a possible D match to TRBD1 (6 bases). CDR3 size: 15 residues. The ends were cut back, 2 bases at V and 4 bases at J, with 13 bases in the middle. Germline V gene sequence: CDR1 SGDLS, CDR2 YYNGEE. CDR3 nucleotide sequence: TGTGCCAGCAGCGTCGACGGACAGAAGAATCAGCCCCAGCATTTT. Residues: CASSVDGQKNQPQHF.

The V call is TRBV6-4, the J call TRBJ2-2, with D tentatively TRBD1 (6 bases). CDR3 size: 11 residues. Germline-derived CDR1 and CDR2 are MRHNA and SNTAGT. Trimming shortened V by 9 bases and J by 7 bases, and 9 bases separated the two germline ends. CDR3 nucleotide sequence: TGTGCCAGTCAGGGGTTCGGGGAGCTGTTTTTT. This translates into CASQGFGELFF.